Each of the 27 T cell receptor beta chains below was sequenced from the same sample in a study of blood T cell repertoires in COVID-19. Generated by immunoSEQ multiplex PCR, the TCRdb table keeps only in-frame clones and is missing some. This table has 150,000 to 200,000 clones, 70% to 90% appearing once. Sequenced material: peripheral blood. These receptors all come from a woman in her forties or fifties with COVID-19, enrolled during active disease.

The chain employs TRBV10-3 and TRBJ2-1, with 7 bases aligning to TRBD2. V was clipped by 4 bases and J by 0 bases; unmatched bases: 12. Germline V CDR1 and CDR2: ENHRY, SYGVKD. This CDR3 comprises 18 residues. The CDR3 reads CAISGTRGGESSYNEQFF. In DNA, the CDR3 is TGTGCCATCAGTGGGACGCGTGGGGGGGAGAGCTCCTACAATGAGCAGTTCTTC.

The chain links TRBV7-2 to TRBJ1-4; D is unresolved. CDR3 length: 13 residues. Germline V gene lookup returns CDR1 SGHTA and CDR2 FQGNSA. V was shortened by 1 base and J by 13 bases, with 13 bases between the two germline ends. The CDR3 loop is CASSLGSGLVLFF. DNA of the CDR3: TGTGCCAGCAGCTTAGGTTCGGGGTTAGTACTGTTTTTT.

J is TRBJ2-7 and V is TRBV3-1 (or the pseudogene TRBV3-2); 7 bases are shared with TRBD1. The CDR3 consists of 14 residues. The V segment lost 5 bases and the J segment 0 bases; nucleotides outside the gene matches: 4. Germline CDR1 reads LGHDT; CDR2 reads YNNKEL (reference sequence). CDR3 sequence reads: CASSFRQGSYEQYF. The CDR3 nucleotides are TGTGCCAGCAGCTTCCGACAGGGCTCCTACGAGCAGTACTTC.

CDR3 coding DNA: TGTGCCAGCAGTGAAACCCCCACGACAGGGAAGGGAGATACGCAGTATTTT. Residues: CASSETPTTGKGDTQYF. The chain employs TRBV6-4 and TRBJ2-3; the match to TRBD1 covers 7 bases. Unmatched junction bases numbered 14, after V lost 3 bases and J lost 5 bases. Germline V gene data show CDR1 as MRHNA and CDR2 as SNTAGT. This CDR3 has 17 amino acids.

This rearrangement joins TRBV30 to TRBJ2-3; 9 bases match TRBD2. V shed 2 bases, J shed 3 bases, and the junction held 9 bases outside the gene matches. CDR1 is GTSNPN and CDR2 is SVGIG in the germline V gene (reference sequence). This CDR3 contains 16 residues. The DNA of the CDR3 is TGTGCCTGGAGTCACGCGGGGGGGCCGAGAACAGATACGCAGTATTTT. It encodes CAWSHAGGPRTDTQYF. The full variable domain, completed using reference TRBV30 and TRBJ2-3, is SQTIHQWPATLVQPVGSPLSLECTVEGTSNPNLYWYRQAAGRGLQLLFYSVGIGQISSEVPQNLSASRPQDRQFILSSKKLLLSDSGFYLCAWSHAGGPRTDTQYFGPGTRLTVL.

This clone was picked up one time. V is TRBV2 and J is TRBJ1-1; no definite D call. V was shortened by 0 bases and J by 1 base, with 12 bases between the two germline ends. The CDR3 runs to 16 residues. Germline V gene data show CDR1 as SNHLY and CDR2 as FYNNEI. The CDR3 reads CASSEARGPGNTEAFF. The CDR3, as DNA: TGTGCCAGCAGTGAAGCGCGCGGGCCAGGGAACACTGAAGCTTTCTTT.

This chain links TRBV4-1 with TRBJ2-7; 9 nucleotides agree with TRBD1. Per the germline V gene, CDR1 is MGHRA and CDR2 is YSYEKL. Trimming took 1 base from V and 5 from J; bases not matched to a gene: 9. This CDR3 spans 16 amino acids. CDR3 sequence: CASSQGGTGNGHEQYF. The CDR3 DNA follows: TGCGCCAGCAGCCAAGGAGGGACAGGGAACGGGCACGAGCAGTACTTC.

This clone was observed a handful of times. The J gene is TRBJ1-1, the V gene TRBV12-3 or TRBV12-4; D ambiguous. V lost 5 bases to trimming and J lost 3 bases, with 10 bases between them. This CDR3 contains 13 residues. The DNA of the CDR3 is TGTGCCAGCAGTCCAAACATATACACTGAAGCTTTCTTT. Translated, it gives CASSPNIYTEAFF.

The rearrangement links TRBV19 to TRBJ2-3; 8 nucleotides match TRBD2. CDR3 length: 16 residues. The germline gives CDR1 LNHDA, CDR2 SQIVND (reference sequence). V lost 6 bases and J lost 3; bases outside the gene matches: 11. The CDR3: CASSYGRGVHTDTQYF. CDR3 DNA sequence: TGTGCCAGTAGCTACGGGCGGGGGGTGCATACAGATACGCAGTATTTT. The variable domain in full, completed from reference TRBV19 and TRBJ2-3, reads DGGITQSPKYLFRKEGQNVTLSCEQNLNHDAMYWYRQDPGQGLRLIYYSQIVNDFQKGDIAEGYSVSREKKESFPLTVTSAQKNPTAFYLCASSYGRGVHTDTQYFGPGTRLTVL.

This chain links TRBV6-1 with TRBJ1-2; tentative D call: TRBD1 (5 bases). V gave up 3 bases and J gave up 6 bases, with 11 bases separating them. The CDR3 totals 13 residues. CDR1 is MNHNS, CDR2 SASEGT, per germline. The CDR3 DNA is TGTGCCAGCAGTGAGGGCAGGGTAGATGGCTACACCTTC. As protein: CASSEGRVDGYTF.

The CDR3 DNA sequence: TGTGCCAGTAAAACAGTATACGGAAATTCACCCCTCCACTTT. This translates into CASKTVYGNSPLHF. The genes are TRBV19 and TRBJ1-6; D not resolved. V was shortened by 7 bases and J by 7 bases, with 14 bases between the two germline ends. CDR3 length equals 14 residues. Looked up from germline, CDR1 is LNHDA and CDR2 is SQIVND (reference sequence).

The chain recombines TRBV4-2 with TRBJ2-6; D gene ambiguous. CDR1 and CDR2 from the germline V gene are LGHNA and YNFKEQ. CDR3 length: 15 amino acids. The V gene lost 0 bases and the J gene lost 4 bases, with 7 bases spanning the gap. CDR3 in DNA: TGTGCCAGCAGCCAAGAAACGCGAGGGGCCAACGTCCTGACTTTC. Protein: CASSQETRGANVLTF.

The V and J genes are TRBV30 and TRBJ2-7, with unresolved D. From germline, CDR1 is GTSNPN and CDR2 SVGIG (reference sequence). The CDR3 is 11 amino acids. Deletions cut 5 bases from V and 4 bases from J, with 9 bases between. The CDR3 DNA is TGTGCCTGGGAAACCAGTTACGAGCAGTACTTC. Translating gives CAWETSYEQYF.

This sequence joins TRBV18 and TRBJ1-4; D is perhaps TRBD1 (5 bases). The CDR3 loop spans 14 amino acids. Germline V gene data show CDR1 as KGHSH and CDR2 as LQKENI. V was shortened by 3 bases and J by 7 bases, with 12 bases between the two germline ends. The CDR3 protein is CASSPSQGGEKLFF. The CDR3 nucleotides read TGTGCCAGCTCACCCTCGCAGGGAGGTGAAAAACTGTTTTTT.

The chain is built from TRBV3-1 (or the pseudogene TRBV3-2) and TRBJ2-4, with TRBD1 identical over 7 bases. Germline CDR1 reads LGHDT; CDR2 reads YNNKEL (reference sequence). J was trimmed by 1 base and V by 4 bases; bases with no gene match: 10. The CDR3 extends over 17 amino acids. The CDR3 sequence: CASSRNGAGGAKNIQYF. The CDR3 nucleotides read TGTGCCAGCAGCCGAAATGGGGCAGGGGGTGCCAAAAACATTCAGTACTTC.

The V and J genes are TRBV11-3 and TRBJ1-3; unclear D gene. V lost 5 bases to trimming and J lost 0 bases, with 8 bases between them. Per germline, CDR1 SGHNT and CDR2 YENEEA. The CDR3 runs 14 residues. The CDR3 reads CASSQSVSGNTIYF. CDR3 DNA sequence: TGTGCCAGCAGCCAGTCCGTCTCTGGAAACACCATATATTTT. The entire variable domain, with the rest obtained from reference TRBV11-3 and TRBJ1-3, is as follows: EAGVVQSPRYKIIEKKQPVAFWCNPISGHNTLYWYLQNLGQGPELLIRYENEEAVDDSQLPKDRFSAERLKGVDSTLKIQPAELGDSAVYLCASSQSVSGNTIYFGEGSWLTVV.

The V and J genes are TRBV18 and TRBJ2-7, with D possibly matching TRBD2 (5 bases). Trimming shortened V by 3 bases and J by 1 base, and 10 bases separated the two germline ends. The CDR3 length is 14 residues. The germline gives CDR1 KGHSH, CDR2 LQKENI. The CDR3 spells CASSPRVGSYEQYF. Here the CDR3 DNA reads TGTGCCAGCTCACCGAGGGTTGGGTCCTACGAGCAGTACTTC. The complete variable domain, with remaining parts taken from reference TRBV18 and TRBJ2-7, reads NAGVMQNPRHLVRRRGQEARLRCSPMKGHSHVYWYRQLPEEGLKFMVYLQKENIIDESGMPKERFSAEFPKEGPSILRIQQVVRGDSAAYFCASSPRVGSYEQYFGPGTRLTVT.

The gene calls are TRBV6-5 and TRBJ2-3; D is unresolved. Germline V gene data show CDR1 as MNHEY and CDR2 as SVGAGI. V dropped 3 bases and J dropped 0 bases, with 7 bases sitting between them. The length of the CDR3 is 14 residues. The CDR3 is CASSYIVSTDTQYF. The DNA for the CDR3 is TGTGCCAGCAGTTATATAGTGAGCACAGATACGCAGTATTTT.

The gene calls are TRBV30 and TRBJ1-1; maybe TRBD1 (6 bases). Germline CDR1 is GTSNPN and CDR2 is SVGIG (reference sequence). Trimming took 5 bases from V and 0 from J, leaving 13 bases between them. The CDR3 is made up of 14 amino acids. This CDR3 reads CAWGKGGMNTEAFF. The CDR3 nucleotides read TGTGCCTGGGGCAAAGGGGGAATGAACACTGAAGCTTTCTTT. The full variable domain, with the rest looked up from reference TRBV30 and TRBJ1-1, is SQTIHQWPATLVQPVGSPLSLECTVEGTSNPNLYWYRQAAGRGLQLLFYSVGIGQISSEVPQNLSASRPQDRQFILSSKKLLLSDSGFYLCAWGKGGMNTEAFFGQGTRLTVV.

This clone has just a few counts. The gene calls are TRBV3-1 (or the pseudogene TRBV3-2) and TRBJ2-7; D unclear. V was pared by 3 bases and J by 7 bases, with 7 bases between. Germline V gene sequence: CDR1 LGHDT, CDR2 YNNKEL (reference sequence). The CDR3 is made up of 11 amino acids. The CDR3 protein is CASSQSKEQYF. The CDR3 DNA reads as TGTGCCAGCAGCCAGTCTAAGGAGCAGTACTTC.

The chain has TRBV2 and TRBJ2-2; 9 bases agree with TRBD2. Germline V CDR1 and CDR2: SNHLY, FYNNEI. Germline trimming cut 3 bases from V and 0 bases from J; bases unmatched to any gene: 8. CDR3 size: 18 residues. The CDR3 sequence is CASSDRPLAGSNTGELFF. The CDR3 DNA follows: TGTGCCAGCAGTGACCGCCCCCTAGCGGGGTCGAACACCGGGGAGCTGTTTTTT.

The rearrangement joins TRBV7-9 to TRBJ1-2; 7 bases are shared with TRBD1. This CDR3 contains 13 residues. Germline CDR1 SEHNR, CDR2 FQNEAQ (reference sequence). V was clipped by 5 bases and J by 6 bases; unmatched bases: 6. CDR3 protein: CASSRGQNDGYTF. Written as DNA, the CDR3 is TGTGCCAGCAGCCGGGGACAGAATGATGGCTACACCTTC.

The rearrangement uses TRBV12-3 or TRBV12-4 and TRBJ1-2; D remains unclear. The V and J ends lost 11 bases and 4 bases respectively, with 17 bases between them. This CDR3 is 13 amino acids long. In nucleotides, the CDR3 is TGTGCCCTAGGGAATGCAGGAGGCTATGGCTACACCTTC. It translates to CALGNAGGYGYTF.

As DNA, the CDR3 is TGCAGCGTTGGGGACAGGGGCTCGTCCAACGAGCAGTACTTC. Its protein is CSVGDRGSSNEQYF. V is TRBV29-1 and J is TRBJ2-7, with 10 bases lining up with TRBD1. The CDR3 contains 14 residues. Trimming cost V 4 bases and J 5 bases; bases outside gene matches: 8. Germline V gene lookup returns CDR1 SQVTM and CDR2 ANQGSEA.

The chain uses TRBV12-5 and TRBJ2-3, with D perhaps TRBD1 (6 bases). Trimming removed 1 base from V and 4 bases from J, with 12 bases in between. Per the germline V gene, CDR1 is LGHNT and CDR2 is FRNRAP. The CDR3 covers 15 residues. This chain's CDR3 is CASGLDDRQADTQYF. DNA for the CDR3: TGTGCTAGTGGTTTGGACGACCGACAGGCAGATACGCAGTATTTT.

The CDR3 nucleotides are TGTGCCAGCAGCCCCGGGACAGGGGCGTACTATGGCTACACCTTC. Translated: CASSPGTGAYYGYTF. The chain carries TRBV7-2 and TRBJ1-2; the match to TRBD1 covers 10 bases. Germline CDR1 and CDR2: SGHTA and FQGNSA. The J segment lost 3 bases and the V segment lost 5 bases, leaving 6 bases of the junction unmatched. The CDR3 runs 15 residues.

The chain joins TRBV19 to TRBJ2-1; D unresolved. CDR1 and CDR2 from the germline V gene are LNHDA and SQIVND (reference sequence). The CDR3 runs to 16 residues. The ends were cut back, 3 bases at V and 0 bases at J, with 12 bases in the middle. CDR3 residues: CASSINGHSSYNEQFF. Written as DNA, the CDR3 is TGTGCCAGTAGTATCAATGGCCACAGCTCCTACAATGAGCAGTTCTTC.